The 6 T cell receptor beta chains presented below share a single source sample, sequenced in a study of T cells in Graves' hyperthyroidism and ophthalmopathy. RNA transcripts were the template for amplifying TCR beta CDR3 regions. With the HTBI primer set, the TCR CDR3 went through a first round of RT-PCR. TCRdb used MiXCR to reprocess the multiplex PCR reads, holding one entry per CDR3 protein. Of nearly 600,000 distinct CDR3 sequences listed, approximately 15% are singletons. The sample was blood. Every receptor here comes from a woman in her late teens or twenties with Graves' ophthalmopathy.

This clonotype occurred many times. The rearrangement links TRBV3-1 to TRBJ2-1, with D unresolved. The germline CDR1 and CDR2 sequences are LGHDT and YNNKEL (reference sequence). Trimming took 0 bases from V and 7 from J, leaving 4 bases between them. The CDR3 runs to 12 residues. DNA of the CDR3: TGTGCCAGCAGCCAAGACTTGAATGAGCAGTTCTTC. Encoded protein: CASSQDLNEQFF.

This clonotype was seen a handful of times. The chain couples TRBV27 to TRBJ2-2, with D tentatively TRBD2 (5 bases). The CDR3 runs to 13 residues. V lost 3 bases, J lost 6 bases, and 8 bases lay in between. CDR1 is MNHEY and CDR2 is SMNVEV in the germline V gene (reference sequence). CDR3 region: CASSFAGPGELFF. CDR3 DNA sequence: TGTGCCAGCAGTTTCGCGGGTCCCGGGGAGCTGTTTTTT.

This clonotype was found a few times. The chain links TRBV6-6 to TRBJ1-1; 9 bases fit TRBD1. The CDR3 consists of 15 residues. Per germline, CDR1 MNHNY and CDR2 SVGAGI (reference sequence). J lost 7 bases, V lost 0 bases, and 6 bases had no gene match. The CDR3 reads CASSYSFGTGLEAFF. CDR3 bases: TGTGCCAGCAGTTACTCCTTCGGGACAGGGCTTGAAGCTTTCTTT.

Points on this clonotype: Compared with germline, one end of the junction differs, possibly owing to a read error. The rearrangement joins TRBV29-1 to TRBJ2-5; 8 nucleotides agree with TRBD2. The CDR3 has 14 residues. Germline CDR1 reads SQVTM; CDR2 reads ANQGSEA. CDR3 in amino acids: CGVELAVLQETQYF. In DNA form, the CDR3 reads TGCGGCGTTGAACTAGCGGTCCTCCAAGAGACCCAGTACTTC.

CDR3 sequence reads: CASSPQSGGSYEQYF. As DNA, the CDR3 is TGTGCCAGTAGTCCCCAGTCAGGGGGGTCCTACGAGCAGTACTTC. The chain couples TRBV19 to TRBJ2-7, with TRBD1 as a possible D gene (7 bases). Trimming left V 5 bases short and J 1 base short, with 15 bases between. CDR3 size: 15 residues. Germline assignment: CDR1 LNHDA and CDR2 SQIVND (reference sequence).

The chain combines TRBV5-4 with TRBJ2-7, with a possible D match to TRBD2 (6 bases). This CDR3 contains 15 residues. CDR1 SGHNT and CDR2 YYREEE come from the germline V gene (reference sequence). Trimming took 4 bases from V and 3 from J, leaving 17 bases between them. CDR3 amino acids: CASSRSGGLGYEQYF. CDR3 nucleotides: TGTGCCAGCAGCCGCAGTGGGGGACTTGGCTACGAGCAGTACTTC.